These T cell receptor beta chains were read from a single sample in a study of T-cell memory formation after mild COVID-19. Each CDR3 protein gets one entry after TCRdb re-called the 5' RACE reads with MiXCR. The sample contains 190,000 or so distinct CDR3 sequences, 10% to 13% of which appear only once. Source material: PBMCs or a T cell subset sorted from them (not recorded which). The receptors stem from a man aged 18 to 30 who had mild COVID-19 (a few samples of this study predate the infection). Cell type and time point are not known. Each CDR3 is given with its conserved first and last residue. The D gene is left open where the match is weak. Only some rows state a clone size, as once, few, many or a class for expanded clones.

TRBD2 TRBJ2-1 many TRBV7-6 TGTGCCAGCAGCAGAAGGACTAGCCCGCAGAACGAGCAGTTCTTC CASSRRTSPQNEQFF
NA TRBJ1-5 few TRBV6-6 TGTGCCAGCAGTTCAGGGAGCCATCAGCCCCAGCATTTT CASSSGSHQPQHF
TRBD1 TRBJ1-2 many TRBV5-6 TGTGCCAGCAGCCTCGACAGGGTCAATGGCTACACCTTC CASSLDRVNGYTF
TRBD1 TRBJ1-4 NA TRBV5-1 TGCGCCAGCAGCTGGTACAGGGGGCTGGGTGAAAAACTGTTTTTT CASSWYRGLGEKLFF
TRBD2 TRBJ2-5 many TRBV5-1 TGCGCCAGCACCCCTAGCGGGGGAGGGAGAGAGACCCAGTACTTC CASTPSGGGRETQYF
TRBD2 TRBJ2-7 few TRBV5-1 TGCGCCAGCAACCCTCGGGGGGGGGACCACGAGCAGTACTTC CASNPRGGDHEQYF
TRBD1 TRBJ2-3 many TRBV30 TGTGCCTGGCGACAAAACCCCGGGACAGGGCAGTATTTT CAWRQNPGTGQYF
NA TRBJ1-1 few TRBV27 TGTGCCAGCAGTTGGTCAGGGAACACTGAAGCTTTCTTT CASSWSGNTEAFF
NA TRBJ1-4 NA TRBV7-2 TGTGCCAGCAGCTTACTAGGGACAAAAAGTGAAAAACTGTTTTTT CASSLLGTKSEKLFF
NA TRBJ1-2 NA TRBV12-3/TRBV12-4 TGTGCCAGCAGTCCCGGACGGGAGCAGCGTGGCTACACCTTC CASSPGREQRGYTF
NA TRBJ2-1 few TRBV7-2 TGTGCCAGCAGCCCTAGGGCCCCATACAATGAGCAGTTCTTC CASSPRAPYNEQFF
TRBD1 TRBJ1-5 few TRBV20-1 TGCAGTGCTGACAGGGGGCTCGGGCAGCCCCAGCATTTT CSADRGLGQPQHF
NA TRBJ2-1 NA TRBV4-1 TGCGCCAGCAGCCAAGATCAGCCAGCGGGTAGGTCTGATGAGCAGTTCTTC CASSQDQPAGRSDEQFF
TRBD1 TRBJ1-1 many TRBV6-5 TGTGCCAGCAATGACAGGGCCGGGGCTGAAGCTTTCTTT CASNDRAGAEAFF
NA TRBJ1-5 NA TRBV9 TGTGCCAGCAGCGTCCGTACGGGTTATAGCAATCAGCCCCAGCATTTT CASSVRTGYSNQPQHF
TRBD1 TRBJ1-4 NA TRBV5-1 TGCGCCAGCAGCTTGGGGACAGGGGGCAGGGAAAAACTGTTTTTT CASSLGTGGREKLFF
NA TRBJ1-2 NA TRBV28 TGTGCCAGCAGTTTAAAGGATTACTATGGCTACACCTTC CASSLKDYYGYTF
TRBD1 TRBJ1-1 many TRBV5-1 TGCGCCAGCAGCTTGGATACAGGGGGAACTGAAGCTTTCTTT CASSLDTGGTEAFF
NA TRBJ1-5 few TRBV12-3/TRBV12-4 TGTGCCAGCAGTTTCATGGGGGCGGGTCGGCCCCAGCATTTT CASSFMGAGRPQHF
NA TRBJ1-5 NA TRBV10-3 TGTGCCATCAGTGATGATAGCAATCAGCCCCAGCATTTT CAISDDSNQPQHF
NA TRBJ2-1 NA TRBV5-1 TGCGCCAGCAGCTTGGCCCCCCGGAGGGTTAGCTACAATGAGCAGTTCTTC CASSLAPRRVSYNEQFF
TRBD1 TRBJ1-5 NA TRBV7-9 TGTGCCAGCAGCGCAGGGGGCTGGCAGCCCCAGCATTTT CASSAGGWQPQHF
NA TRBJ1-1 NA TRBV11-2 TGTGCCAGCAGCTTAGCGGGCGGATCAGCTTTCTTT CASSLAGGSAFF
NA TRBJ2-2 NA TRBV5-1 TGCGCCAGCAGCTTGGGGGCCGTCACCGGGGAGCTGTTTTTT CASSLGAVTGELFF
NA TRBJ1-2 few TRBV9 TGTGCCAGCAGCGTAGACGGAGCCCAGAGGGGCTACACCTTC CASSVDGAQRGYTF
NA TRBJ1-6 NA TRBV6-2/TRBV6-3 TGTGCCAGCAGCCCCCCACCAGGCAGGCGACGTAATTCACCCCTCCACTTT CASSPPPGRRRNSPLHF
NA TRBJ2-1 many TRBV7-2 TGTGCCAGCAGCCTGATCTTCGGGGTTCAGTTCTTC CASSLIFGVQFF
NA TRBJ2-5 NA TRBV7-2 TGTGCCAGCAGCTTAGCGGTAGCGGCCCAAGAGACCCAGTACTTC CASSLAVAAQETQYF
NA TRBJ1-6 NA TRBV5-1 TGCGCCAGCAGCTTGGCCGGAAGGTCACCCCTCCACTTT CASSLAGRSPLHF
NA TRBJ2-7 NA TRBV30 TGTGCCTGGAACAAGGGGCTAGTCTACGAGCAGTACTTC CAWNKGLVYEQYF
TRBD2 TRBJ2-7 few TRBV14 TGTGCCAGCAGCCCTACGACTAGCGGGGGCGAGCAGTACTTC CASSPTTSGGEQYF
NA TRBJ2-2 few TRBV11-2 TGTGCCAGCAGCTCGAAGGTGGCGAACACCGGGGAGCTGTTTTTT CASSSKVANTGELFF
NA TRBJ1-1 few TRBV3-1 TGTGCCAGCAGCCAAAGGGGCTCTGAAGCTTTCTTT CASSQRGSEAFF
NA TRBJ2-5 few TRBV5-5 TGTGCCAGCAGCCGATCCCTATATAGCTATTTGTACCAAGAGACCCAGTACTTC CASSRSLYSYLYQETQYF
TRBD2 TRBJ2-7 NA TRBV18 TGTGCCAGCTCAACTCGCGGGGGCTCCTACGAGCAGTACTTC CASSTRGGSYEQYF
NA TRBJ2-2 many TRBV5-1 TGCGCCAGCAGCTTGACCGGGGGTACTAACACCGGGGAGCTGTTTTTT CASSLTGGTNTGELFF
NA TRBJ2-5 NA TRBV20-1 TGCAGTGCTAGTGATGAGACCCAGTACTTC CSASDETQYF
TRBD2 TRBJ2-1 NA TRBV7-3 TGTGCCAGCAGACCCGGCGGGACTAGTAGAGGCAATGAGCAGTTCTTC CASRPGGTSRGNEQFF
NA TRBJ2-1 NA TRBV10-3 TGTGCCATAGAGGACAGTCGAAACTACAATGAGCAGTTCTTC CAIEDSRNYNEQFF
TRBD1 TRBJ2-3 NA TRBV15 TGTGCCACCAGCAGAGAGGAGACAGGGCGAGGGACAGATACGCAGTATTTT CATSREETGRGTDTQYF
NA TRBJ1-1 few TRBV12-3/TRBV12-4 TGTGCCAGCAGTTTAGAGGGGGGGTTATCCTTTGAAGCTTTCTTT CASSLEGGLSFEAFF